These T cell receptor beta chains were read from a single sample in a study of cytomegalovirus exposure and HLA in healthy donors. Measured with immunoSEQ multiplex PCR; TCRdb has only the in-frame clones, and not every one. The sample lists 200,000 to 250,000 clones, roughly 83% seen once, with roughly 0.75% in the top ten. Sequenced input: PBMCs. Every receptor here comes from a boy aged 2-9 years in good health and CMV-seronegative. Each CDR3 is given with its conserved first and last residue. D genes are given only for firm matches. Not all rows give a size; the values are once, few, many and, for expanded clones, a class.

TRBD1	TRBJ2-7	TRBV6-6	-	CASRFPGTGSYEQYF	TGTGCCAGCAGATTCCCCGGGACAGGTTCCTACGAGCAGTACTTC
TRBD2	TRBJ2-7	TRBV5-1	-	CASSPGTSGRYEQYF	TGCGCCAGCAGCCCCGGGACTAGCGGGAGGTACGAGCAGTACTTC
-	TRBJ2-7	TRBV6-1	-	CASSRETGSSYEQYF	TGTGCCAGCAGTCGCGAGACAGGAAGCTCCTACGAGCAGTACTTC
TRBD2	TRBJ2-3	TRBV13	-	CASSVGLAGSTDTQYF	TGTGCCAGCAGCGTAGGACTAGCGGGAAGCACAGATACGCAGTATTTT
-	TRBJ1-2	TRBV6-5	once	CATNRGGPNYGYTF	TGTGCCACGAACCGAGGGGGTCCTAACTATGGCTACACCTTC
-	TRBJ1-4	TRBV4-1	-	CASSQDRGQLFF	TGCGCCAGCAGCCAAGATCGCGGTCAACTGTTTTTT
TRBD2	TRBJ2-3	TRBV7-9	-	CASSWPLSGGAIGTDTQYF	TGTGCCAGCAGCTGGCCACTAAGCGGGGGGGCTATCGGCACAGATACGCAGTATTTT
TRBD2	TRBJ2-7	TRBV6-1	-	CASSEVLSGGYEQYF	TGTGCCAGCAGTGAGGTTCTTAGCGGGGGTTACGAGCAGTACTTC
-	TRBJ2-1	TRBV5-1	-	CASSLVEHRSYNEQFF	TGCGCCAGCAGCTTGGTGGAGCATCGCTCCTACAATGAGCAGTTCTTC
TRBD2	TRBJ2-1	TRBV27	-	CASSHYRLAGVNEQFF	TGTGCCAGCAGTCATTACAGACTAGCGGGAGTGAATGAGCAGTTCTTC
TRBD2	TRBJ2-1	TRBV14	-	CASNLAGGNNEQFF	TGTGCCAGCAACCTAGCGGGAGGAAACAATGAGCAGTTCTTC
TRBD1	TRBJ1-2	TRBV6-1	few	CASSEHRGDGYTF	TGTGCCAGCAGTGAACACAGGGGCGATGGCTACACCTTC
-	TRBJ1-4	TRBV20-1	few	CSARDGGGLFF	TGCAGTGCTAGAGATGGGGGGGGACTGTTTTTT
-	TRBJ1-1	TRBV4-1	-	CASSQGGPSIGAFF	TGCGCCAGCAGCCAAGGGGGCCCCAGCATTGGAGCTTTCTTT
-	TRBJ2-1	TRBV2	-	CASSSTAAEQFF	TGTGCCAGCAGTAGCACAGCTGCCGAGCAGTTCTTC
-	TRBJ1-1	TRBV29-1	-	CSVDAALAGGTTSKNTEAFF	TGCAGCGTTGATGCTGCCCTGGCGGGGGGAACCACGTCTAAGAACACTGAAGCTTTCTTT
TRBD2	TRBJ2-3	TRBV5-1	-	CASTGSAGAPDTQYF	TGCGCCAGCACCGGGTCAGCGGGAGCCCCAGATACGCAGTATTTT
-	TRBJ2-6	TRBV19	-	CASSIASGANVLTF	TGTGCCAGTAGTATAGCATCTGGGGCCAACGTCCTGACTTTC
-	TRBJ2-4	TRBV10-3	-	CAISESETWAGKNIQYF	TGTGCCATCAGTGAGTCTGAAACTTGGGCCGGCAAAAACATTCAGTACTTC
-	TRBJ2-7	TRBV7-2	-	CASSSVTQGFYEQYF	TGTGCCAGCAGCTCCGTCACCCAGGGTTTCTACGAGCAGTACTTC
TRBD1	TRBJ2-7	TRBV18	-	CASSPRTGKGYEQYF	TGTGCCAGCTCACCACGGACAGGGAAGGGCTACGAGCAGTACTTC
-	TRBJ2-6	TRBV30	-	CAWSVGVSGANVLTF	TGTGCCTGGAGCGTCGGGGTCTCTGGGGCCAACGTCCTGACTTTC
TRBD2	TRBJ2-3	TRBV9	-	CASSVVSGGSSTDTQYF	TGTGCCAGCAGCGTAGTCAGCGGGGGCTCGAGCACAGATACGCAGTATTTT
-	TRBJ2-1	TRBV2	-	CASSERGNSYNEQFF	TGTGCCAGCAGTGAAAGGGGTAACTCCTACAATGAGCAGTTCTTC
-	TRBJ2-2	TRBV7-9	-	CASSLVGRAGELFF	TGTGCCAGCAGCTTAGTGGGCAGGGCTGGGGAGCTGTTTTTT
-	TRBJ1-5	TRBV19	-	CASSLQGPQPQHF	TGTGCCAGTAGTTTACAGGGTCCTCAGCCCCAGCATTTT
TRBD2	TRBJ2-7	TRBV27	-	CASSLRVREASPYEQYF	TGTGCCAGCAGTTTACGAGTTCGGGAGGCCTCCCCCTACGAGCAGTACTTC
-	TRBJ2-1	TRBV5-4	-	CASTGSGSSSYNEQFF	TGTGCCAGCACCGGCTCAGGGTCGAGCTCCTACAATGAGCAGTTCTTC
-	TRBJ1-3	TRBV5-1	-	CASSLAGGVSGNTIYF	TGCGCCAGCAGCTTGGCCGGAGGGGTCAGTGGAAACACCATATATTTT
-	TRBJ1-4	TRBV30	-	CAWSAPQALGVGEKLFF	TGTGCCTGGAGTGCCCCTCAGGCCCTCGGGGTTGGAGAAAAACTGTTTTTT
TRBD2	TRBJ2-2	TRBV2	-	CATRTSSTGELFF	TGTGCCACCCGGACTAGTTCAACCGGGGAGCTGTTTTTT
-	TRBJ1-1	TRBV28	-	CASSLTPGANTEAFF	TGTGCCAGCAGTCTTACCCCTGGGGCGAACACTGAAGCTTTCTTT